This T cell receptor (beta chain) emerged from a study of T-cell memory formation after mild COVID-19. As concerns this clonotype: No antigen is known for it.

The CDR3 totals 15 residues. Germline-derived CDR1 and CDR2 are KGHDR and SFDVKD. V was pared by 6 bases and J by 1 base, with 14 bases between. Study-wide points: Contracting CD4+ clones sat mainly in CM and EM; CD8+ in EMRA. Several responding clones turned up in pre-infection memory, indicating that cross-reactive memory may have taken part.

Each CDR3 protein is one row after TCRdb ran MiXCR on the 5' RACE reads. The table shows 350,000 to 500,000 distinct CDR3 sequences, with over 15% occurring only once. The genes are TRBV24-1 and TRBJ2-5; tentative D call: TRBD2 (6 bases). Source material: PBMCs or a T cell subset sorted from them (not recorded which). The origin of this receptor is an adult woman who had mild COVID-19 (a few samples of this study predate the infection). Cell type and time point are not known. As DNA, the CDR3 is TGTGCCACCAGTCCCGCCGGGGGATTCCAAGAGACCCAGTACTTC. Its protein product is CATSPAGGFQETQYF.